This passage covers 31 T cell receptor beta chains from one sample sequenced in a study of T cells after somatic rescue of genetic block. Clones were sequenced by immunoSEQ multiplex PCR, and TCRdb holds only the in-frame ones, with some missing. Of over 8,000 clones listed, around 75% are singletons. Sample: peripheral blood mononuclear cells (PBMCs). Every receptor here comes from a boy between 5 and 17 years old.

The chain employs TRBV10-1 and TRBJ2-1; TRBD1 agrees at 12 bases. Per the germline V gene, CDR1 is WNHNN and CDR2 is SYGVQD (reference sequence). After removal of 6 bases from V and 7 bases from J, the junction contained 7 bases not matched to a gene. CDR3 length equals 15 residues. As DNA, the CDR3 is TGCGCCAGCAGCGTGGGACAGGGGGCTGAAAATGAGCAGTTCTTC. Translation gives CASSVGQGAENEQFF.

This sequence joins TRBV10-2 and TRBJ2-1, with a tentative D call TRBD2 (5 bases). Germline V CDR1 and CDR2: WSHSY, SAAADI. Trimming removed 2 bases from V and 8 bases from J, with 19 bases in between. This CDR3 spans 16 amino acids. CDR3 in amino acids: CASSEARLAFFDEQFF. The DNA for the CDR3 is TGCGCCAGCAGTGAGGCTAGGCTAGCATTTTTTGATGAGCAGTTCTTC.

The chain combines TRBV9 with TRBJ2-3; D is possibly TRBD2 (5 bases). Germline lookup yields CDR1 SGDLS and CDR2 YYNGEE. The V end lost 1 base, the J end lost 0 bases, and 18 bases lay between the germline ends. This CDR3 region has 18 residues. CDR3 coding DNA: TGTGCCAGCAGCGTAAAAAGAGCGGCCCCTCTGAGCACAGATACGCAGTATTTT. Protein product: CASSVKRAAPLSTDTQYF.

The chain recombines TRBV5-5 with TRBJ1-6, with 7 bases fitting TRBD1. The germline V gene encodes CDR1 SGHKS and CDR2 YYEKEE (reference sequence). Trimming removed 4 bases from V and 5 bases from J; junction bases left unmatched: 9. This CDR3 spans 16 amino acids. The CDR3: CASSPIRDRNNSPLHF. The CDR3 nucleotides are TGTGCCAGCAGCCCTATTAGGGACAGAAATAATTCACCCCTCCACTTT. Complete variable domain (other parts from reference TRBV5-5 and TRBJ1-6): DAGVTQSPTHLIKTRGQQVTLRCSPISGHKSVSWYQQVLGQGPQFIFQYYEKEERGRGNFPDRFSARQFPNYSSELNVNALLLGDSALYLCASSPIRDRNNSPLHFGNGTRLTVT.

This clone has more than one count but fewer than ten. This chain links TRBV4-2 with TRBJ2-7, with 8 bases that match TRBD2. The germline V gene encodes CDR1 LGHNA and CDR2 YNFKEQ. This CDR3 contains 15 residues. V trimming: 4 bases; J trimming: 2 bases; junction bases outside the gene matches: 7. The CDR3 spells CASSPPGGETYEQYF. CDR3 nucleotide sequence: TGTGCCAGCAGCCCCCCGGGGGGGGAGACCTACGAGCAGTACTTC.

The chain recombines TRBV5-4 with TRBJ2-1; D not certain. The CDR3 is 12 amino acids. Trimming pared 7 bases from V and 9 bases from J, leaving 14 bases between. Per germline, CDR1 SGHNT and CDR2 YYREEE (reference sequence). Written as DNA, the CDR3 is TGTGCCAGCGTCTCCTCATCGGGTGAGCAGTTCTTC. Translation gives CASVSSSGEQFF.

The chain carries TRBV5-1 and TRBJ2-7; D remains ambiguous. This CDR3 contains 12 residues. Germline assignment: CDR1 SGHRS and CDR2 YFSETQ. V was shortened by 1 base and J by 6 bases, with 8 bases between the two germline ends. CDR3 residues: CASSLSSLEQYF. The CDR3 DNA follows: TGCGCCAGCAGCTTGTCCTCCCTCGAGCAGTACTTC. Full variable domain (remainder filled in from reference TRBV5-1 and TRBJ2-7): KAGVTQTPRYLIKTRGQQVTLSCSPISGHRSVSWYQQTPGQGLQFLFEYFSETQRNKGNFPGRFSGRQFSNSRSEMNVSTLELGDSALYLCASSLSSLEQYFGPGTRLTVT.

The chain has TRBV28 and TRBJ1-5; D is undetermined. V was clipped by 3 bases and J by 1 base, with 7 bases between them. Germline CDR1 is MDHEN and CDR2 is SYDVKM. This CDR3 spans 14 amino acids. DNA of the CDR3: TGTGCCAGCAGTTTTGGGTCCAGCAATCAGCCCCAGCATTTT. Its protein product is CASSFGSSNQPQHF.

The rearrangement uses TRBV9 and TRBJ1-1, with a possible D match to TRBD1 (6 bases). The CDR3 consists of 12 residues. Trimming left V 5 bases short and J 8 bases short, with 13 bases between. Per the germline V gene, CDR1 is SGDLS and CDR2 is YYNGEE. The CDR3 nucleotides are TGTGCCAGCAGTTACACAGGACAGGAAGCTTTCTTT. This codes for CASSYTGQEAFF.

The V call is TRBV11-2, the J call TRBJ2-7; D perhaps matches TRBD2 (6 bases). V was cut by 1 base and J by 2 bases, with 15 bases left in between. CDR1 is SGHAT and CDR2 is FQNNGV in the germline V gene. The CDR3 consists of 16 residues. The CDR3 bases are TGTGCCAGCAGCTTAGCGGCTGGGGGGTCCACCTACGAGCAGTACTTC. Its protein product is CASSLAAGGSTYEQYF.

The chain has TRBV28 and TRBJ2-4; no reliable D call. Germline V CDR1 and CDR2: MDHEN, SYDVKM. The CDR3 totals 15 residues. Deletions cut 4 bases from V and 0 bases from J, with 10 bases between. In DNA, the CDR3 is TGTGCCAGCAGTTCCTTTACCTTAGCCAAAAACATTCAGTACTTC. This codes for CASSSFTLAKNIQYF.

The V and J genes are TRBV6-6 and TRBJ1-2; no definite D call. V lost 2 bases and J 5 bases, leaving 18 bases between the germline ends. CDR3 length: 16 residues. Per the germline V gene, CDR1 is MNHNY and CDR2 is SVGAGI (reference sequence). The CDR3 region is CASSYGSGSTQYGYTF. The CDR3 DNA reads as TGTGCCAGCAGTTACGGCTCGGGTTCCACGCAGTATGGCTACACCTTC.

The chain employs TRBV27 and TRBJ1-1; TRBD1 might be the D (5 bases). Germline CDR1 is MNHEY and CDR2 is SMNVEV (reference sequence). Between the trimmed V and J ends, which lost 3 bases and 4 bases, there was a span of 15 bases. This CDR3 is 15 amino acids long. In DNA form, the CDR3 reads TGTGCCAGCAGTTTTGGGGTTGGGAGGGGCACTGAAGCTTTCTTT. This gives the protein CASSFGVGRGTEAFF.

The genes are TRBV15 and TRBJ2-5, with D perhaps matching TRBD2 (6 bases). The CDR3 has 18 amino acids. Trimming took 3 bases from V and 0 from J, leaving 20 bases between them. Germline V gene sequence: CDR1 LNHNV, CDR2 YYDKDF (reference sequence). The DNA for the CDR3 is TGTGCCACCAGCAGCCGGGTGGGGGGTAGATCGTACCAAGAGACCCAGTACTTC. It translates to CATSSRVGGRSYQETQYF.

The chain couples TRBV7-9 to TRBJ2-5; 10 nucleotides align to TRBD2. After removal of 5 bases from V and 5 bases from J, the junction contained 8 bases not matched to a gene. Germline values: CDR1 SEHNR, CDR2 FQNEAQ (reference sequence). This CDR3 spans 15 amino acids. The CDR3 protein is CASSPGLAGEETQYF. CDR3 nucleotides: TGTGCCAGCAGCCCGGGGCTAGCGGGGGAGGAGACCCAGTACTTC.

This sequence joins TRBV9 and TRBJ2-1; 7 bases line up with TRBD2. The length of the CDR3 is 15 residues. Germline V gives CDR1 SGDLS, CDR2 YYNGEE. V shed 2 bases and J 2 bases; nucleotides not matched to a gene: 4. CDR3 region: CASSVGAGTYNEQFF. As DNA, the CDR3 is TGTGCCAGCAGCGTGGGAGCGGGGACCTACAATGAGCAGTTCTTC.

This clone was observed a few times. J is TRBJ2-7 and V is TRBV19; unclear D gene. Germline V gives CDR1 LNHDA, CDR2 SQIVND (reference sequence). V was clipped by 3 bases and J by 3 bases, with 12 bases between them. The CDR3 extends over 14 amino acids. The CDR3 protein is CASSMWANHYEQYF. In nucleotides, the CDR3 is TGTGCCAGTAGTATGTGGGCCAACCACTACGAGCAGTACTTC.

This clone was counted once. The genes are TRBV19 and TRBJ2-1, with TRBD2 matching 7 bases. This CDR3 is built from 15 residues. J was trimmed by 2 bases and V by 3 bases; bases with no gene match: 4. Germline V gene data show CDR1 as LNHDA and CDR2 as SQIVND (reference sequence). The CDR3: CASSIGLEAYNEQFF. The CDR3 bases are TGTGCCAGTAGTATCGGACTAGAGGCCTACAATGAGCAGTTCTTC.

A single count supports this clone. This chain uses TRBV5-1 with TRBJ2-1; 9 nucleotides match TRBD2. The V gene end was trimmed by 4 bases and the J gene end by 2 bases; junction bases not matched to a gene: 13. This CDR3 has 18 residues. Germline CDR1 and CDR2: SGHRS and YFSETQ. The CDR3 here is CASSPLLAGLVAYNEQFF. The CDR3 DNA reads as TGCGCCAGCAGCCCTCTCCTAGCGGGATTGGTTGCCTACAATGAGCAGTTCTTC.

The rearrangement joins TRBV4-2 to TRBJ2-7, with 8 positions matching TRBD2. CDR3 length: 15 amino acids. Germline V gene data show CDR1 as LGHNA and CDR2 as YNFKEQ. Trimming cost V 1 base and J 4 bases; bases outside gene matches: 6. The CDR3 spells CASSQALAEEYEQYF. In DNA, the CDR3 is TGTGCCAGCAGCCAAGCACTAGCGGAGGAATACGAGCAGTACTTC.

This clone was seen more than once but under ten times. J is TRBJ2-7 and V is TRBV25-1; D uncertain. Trimming pared 3 bases from V and 3 bases from J, leaving 18 bases between. Germline CDR1 reads MGHDK; CDR2 reads SYGVNS. The CDR3 runs 16 residues. In nucleotides, the CDR3 is TGTGCCAGCAGTGATTGGTCTGGGTTGTCCGTCTACGAGCAGTACTTC. Translated, it gives CASSDWSGLSVYEQYF.

V gene TRBV27 combines with J gene TRBJ2-7, with 8 bases that match TRBD2. Germline loops: CDR1 MNHEY, CDR2 SMNVEV (reference sequence). V shed 7 bases, J shed 2 bases, and the junction held 10 bases outside the gene matches. This CDR3 spans 15 amino acids. CDR3 DNA sequence: TGTGCCAGCAATTTGCTACCGGGACTAGCCTACGAGCAGTACTTC. Translation gives CASNLLPGLAYEQYF.

This clone appeared a single time. This sequence joins TRBV2 and TRBJ2-1; tentative D call: TRBD2 (6 bases). With 6 bases removed from V and 9 bases from J, the gap between germline ends came to 12 bases. CDR3 length: 12 amino acids. CDR1 is SNHLY, CDR2 FYNNEI, per germline. Here the CDR3 DNA reads TGTGCCAGCAGAGCACTAGCCGTTGAGCAGTTCTTC. As protein: CASRALAVEQFF.

The rearrangement links TRBV4-2 to TRBJ1-1; D call uncertain. Germline CDR1 is LGHNA and CDR2 is YNFKEQ. With 2 bases removed from V and 2 bases from J, the gap between germline ends came to 9 bases. CDR3 length: 14 residues. CDR3 loop: CASSQSGLNTEAFF. CDR3 bases: TGTGCCAGCAGCCAATCGGGCCTCAACACTGAAGCTTTCTTT.

As DNA, the CDR3 is TGTGCCAGCAGTTTCTTGACTAATGAAAAACTGTTTTTT. Translating gives CASSFLTNEKLFF. The J gene is TRBJ1-4, the V gene TRBV28; no reliable D call. V was cut by 3 bases and J by 2 bases, with 4 bases left in between. Germline assignment: CDR1 MDHEN and CDR2 SYDVKM. CDR3 length: 13 amino acids.

In this sample, this clone turned up once. The V gene is TRBV11-2, the J gene TRBJ1-1; 10 nucleotides align to TRBD1. The V and J ends lost 5 bases and 5 bases, in that order; junction bases with no gene match: 2. The germline CDR1 and CDR2 sequences are SGHAT and FQNNGV. The CDR3 is 13 amino acids. The CDR3 DNA reads as TGTGCCAGCAGCCCGGACAGGGGGACTGAAGCTTTCTTT. It yields the protein CASSPDRGTEAFF.

This chain joins TRBV28 and TRBJ1-2; the D gene is possibly TRBD1 (5 bases). Trimming left V 7 bases short and J 3 bases short, with 15 bases between. This CDR3 contains 14 residues. Germline-derived CDR1 and CDR2 are MDHEN and SYDVKM. Written as DNA, the CDR3 is TGTGCCAGCACCAAAAATCGGGGGTACTATGGCTACACCTTC. Amino acids: CASTKNRGYYGYTF.

This clone was observed once. V and J are TRBV6-1 and TRBJ2-7, with D hard to call. Germline CDR1 MNHNS, CDR2 SASEGT. Trimming shortened V by 6 bases and J by 6 bases, and 9 bases separated the two germline ends. CDR3 length equals 11 residues. The CDR3 nucleotides read TGTGCCAGCAGCCCCTTCCGCGAGCAGTACTTC. The encoded protein is CASSPFREQYF.

This clone was recorded once. The rearrangement uses TRBV7-2 and TRBJ2-3, with a weak D call TRBD2 (8 bases). CDR3 length equals 16 residues. Germline V lookup: CDR1 SGHTA, CDR2 FQGNSA. V shed 5 bases and J shed 8 bases, with 23 bases lying between them. Here the CDR3 DNA reads TGTGCCAGCAGCCCCTGGGGACTAGAGGGGGCGGGTACGCAGTATTTT. It encodes CASSPWGLEGAGTQYF.

The rearrangement joins TRBV11-3 to TRBJ1-2; D possibly corresponds to TRBD1 (6 bases). V dropped 1 base and J dropped 3 bases, with 9 bases sitting between them. CDR3 length equals 14 residues. The germline V gene encodes CDR1 SGHNT and CDR2 YENEEA. The CDR3 DNA follows: TGTGCCAGCAGCTTAGCGGCAGGGGACTATGGCTACACCTTC. Its translation: CASSLAAGDYGYTF.

The V and J genes are TRBV7-3 and TRBJ1-6; D not certain. The CDR3 has 15 residues. The V gene lost 0 bases and the J gene lost 7 bases, with 10 bases spanning the gap. The germline gives CDR1 SGHTA, CDR2 FQGTGA. CDR3 nucleotide sequence: TGTGCCAGCAGCTTAACCCTGGGAGGAAATTCACCCCTCCACTTT. Amino acid sequence: CASSLTLGGNSPLHF.